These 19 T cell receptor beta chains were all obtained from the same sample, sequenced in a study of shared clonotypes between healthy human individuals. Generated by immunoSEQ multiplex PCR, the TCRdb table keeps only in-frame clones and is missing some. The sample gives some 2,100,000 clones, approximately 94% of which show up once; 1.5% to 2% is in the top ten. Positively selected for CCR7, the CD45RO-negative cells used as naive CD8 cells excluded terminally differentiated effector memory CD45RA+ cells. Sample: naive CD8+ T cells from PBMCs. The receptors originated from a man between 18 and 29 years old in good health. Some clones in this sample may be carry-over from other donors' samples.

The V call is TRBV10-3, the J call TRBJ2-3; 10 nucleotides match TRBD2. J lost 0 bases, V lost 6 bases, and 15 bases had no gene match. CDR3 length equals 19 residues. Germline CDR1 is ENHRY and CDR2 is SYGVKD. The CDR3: CAIRVRTSGNLPSTDTQYF. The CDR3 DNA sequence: TGTGCCATCAGGGTTCGGACTAGCGGAAACCTACCTAGCACAGATACGCAGTATTTT.

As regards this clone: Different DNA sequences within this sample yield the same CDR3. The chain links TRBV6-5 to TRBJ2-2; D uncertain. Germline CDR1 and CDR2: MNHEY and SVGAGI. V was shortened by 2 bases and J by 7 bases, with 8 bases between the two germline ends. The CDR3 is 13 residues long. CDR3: CASSYRVGGELFF. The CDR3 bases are TGTGCCAGCAGTTACAGGGTTGGCGGGGAGCTGTTTTTT.

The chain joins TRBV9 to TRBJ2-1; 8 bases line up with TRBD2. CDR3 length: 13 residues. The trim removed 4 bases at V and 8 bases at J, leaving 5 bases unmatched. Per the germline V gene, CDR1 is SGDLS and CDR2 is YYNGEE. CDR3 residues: CASSPPGGDEQFF. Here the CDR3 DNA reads TGTGCCAGCAGCCCCCCGGGGGGGGATGAGCAGTTCTTC.

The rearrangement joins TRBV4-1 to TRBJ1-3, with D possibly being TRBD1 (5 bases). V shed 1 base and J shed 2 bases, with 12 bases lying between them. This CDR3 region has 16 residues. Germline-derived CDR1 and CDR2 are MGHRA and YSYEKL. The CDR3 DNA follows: TGCGCCAGCAGCCAAGCCAGGGTATACCCTGGAAACACCATATATTTT. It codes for CASSQARVYPGNTIYF.

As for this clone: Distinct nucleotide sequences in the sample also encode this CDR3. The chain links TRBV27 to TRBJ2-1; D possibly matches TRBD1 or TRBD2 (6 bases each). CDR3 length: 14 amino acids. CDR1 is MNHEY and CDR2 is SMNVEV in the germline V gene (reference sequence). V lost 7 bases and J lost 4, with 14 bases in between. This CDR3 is CASNPGGAYNEQFF. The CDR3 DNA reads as TGTGCCAGCAACCCCGGGGGCGCGTACAATGAGCAGTTCTTC.

CDR3 in amino acids: CASSGQGNSGANVLTF. The CDR3, as DNA: TGTGCCAGCAGCGGCCAGGGGAACTCTGGGGCCAACGTCCTGACTTTC. The chain recombines TRBV21-1 with TRBJ2-6; TRBD1, as called in the table, went unchecked against the DNA. TRBV21-1 corresponds to a pseudogene. The CDR3 loop spans 16 amino acids.

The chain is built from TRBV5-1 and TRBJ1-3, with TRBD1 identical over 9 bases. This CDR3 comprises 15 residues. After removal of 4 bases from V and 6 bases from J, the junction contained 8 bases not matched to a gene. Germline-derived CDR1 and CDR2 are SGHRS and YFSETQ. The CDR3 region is CASSAGQGLINTIYF. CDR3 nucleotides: TGCGCCAGCAGCGCCGGACAGGGGTTGATAAACACCATATATTTT.

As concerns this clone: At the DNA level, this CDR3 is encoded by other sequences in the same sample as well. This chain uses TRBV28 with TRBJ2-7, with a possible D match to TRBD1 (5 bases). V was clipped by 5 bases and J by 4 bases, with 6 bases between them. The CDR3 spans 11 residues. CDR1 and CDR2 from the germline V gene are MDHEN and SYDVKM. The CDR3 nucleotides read TGTGCCAGCAGTAGGGGTTACGAGCAGTACTTC. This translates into CASSRGYEQYF.

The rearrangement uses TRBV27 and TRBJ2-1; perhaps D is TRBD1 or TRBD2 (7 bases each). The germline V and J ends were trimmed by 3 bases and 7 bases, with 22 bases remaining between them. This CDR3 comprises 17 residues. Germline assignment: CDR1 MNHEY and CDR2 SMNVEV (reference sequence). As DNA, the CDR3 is TGTGCCAGCAGTTTCGGGGCAGGGGGAGGGCCGGAGAATGAGCAGTTCTTC. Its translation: CASSFGAGGGPENEQFF.

The CDR3 sequence: CASSYTSLRGYNEQFF. CDR3 sequence (DNA): TGTGCCAGCAGTTATACTTCCTTGCGGGGATACAATGAGCAGTTCTTC. V usage is TRBV6-6 and J usage is TRBJ2-1; D perhaps matches TRBD2 (6 bases). Germline V gene lookup returns CDR1 MNHNY and CDR2 SVGAGI (reference sequence). The CDR3 covers 16 residues. V gave up 3 bases and J gave up 4 bases, with 16 bases separating them.

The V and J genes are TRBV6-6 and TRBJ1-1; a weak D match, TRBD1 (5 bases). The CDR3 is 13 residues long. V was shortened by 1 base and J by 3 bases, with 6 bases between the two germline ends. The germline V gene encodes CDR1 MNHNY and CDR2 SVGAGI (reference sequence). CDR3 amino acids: CASSYLGDTEAFF. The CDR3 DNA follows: TGTGCCAGCAGTTACTTAGGGGACACTGAAGCTTTCTTT.

The CDR3 nucleotides read TGCGCCAGCAGCCAACGGACAGGGGGGTACCAAGAGACCCAGTACTTC. It is translated as CASSQRTGGYQETQYF. This chain uses TRBV4-1 with TRBJ2-5, with TRBD1 matching over 10 bases. There are 16 residues in the CDR3. V lost 2 bases to trimming and J lost 0 bases; unmatched junction nucleotides: 3. The germline V gene encodes CDR1 MGHRA and CDR2 YSYEKL.

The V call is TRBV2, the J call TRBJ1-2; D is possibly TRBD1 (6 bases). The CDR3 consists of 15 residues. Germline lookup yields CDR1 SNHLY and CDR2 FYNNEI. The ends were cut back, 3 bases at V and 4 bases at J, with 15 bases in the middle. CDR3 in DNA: TGTGCCAGCAGTGACCTCACAACAGGGCTCTATGGCTACACCTTC. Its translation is CASSDLTTGLYGYTF.

DNA of the CDR3: TGTGCCAGCAGCGTAGATCACAAACCGGCCAAGGATGAGCAGTTCTTC. Encoded protein: CASSVDHKPAKDEQFF. The chain uses TRBV9 and TRBJ2-1; D gene uncertain. The CDR3 spans 16 residues. Germline values: CDR1 SGDLS, CDR2 YYNGEE. Trimming stripped 0 bases from V and 8 bases from J, with 18 bases between.

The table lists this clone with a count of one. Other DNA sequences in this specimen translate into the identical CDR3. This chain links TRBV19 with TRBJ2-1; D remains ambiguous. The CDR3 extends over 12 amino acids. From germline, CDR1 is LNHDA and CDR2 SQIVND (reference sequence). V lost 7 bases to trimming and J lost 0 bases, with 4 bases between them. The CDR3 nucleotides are TGTGCCAGTACGAGCTCCTACAATGAGCAGTTCTTC. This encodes CASTSSYNEQFF.

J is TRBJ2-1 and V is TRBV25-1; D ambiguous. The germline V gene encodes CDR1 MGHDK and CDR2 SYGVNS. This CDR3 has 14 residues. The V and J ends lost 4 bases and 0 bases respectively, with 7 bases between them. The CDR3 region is CASSAASSYNEQFF. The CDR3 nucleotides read TGTGCCAGCAGTGCGGCGAGCTCCTACAATGAGCAGTTCTTC.

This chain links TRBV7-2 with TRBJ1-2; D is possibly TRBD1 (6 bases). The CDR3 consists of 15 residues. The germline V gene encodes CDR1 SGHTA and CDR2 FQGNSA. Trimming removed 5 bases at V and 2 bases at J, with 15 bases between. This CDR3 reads CASSRRDGGNYGYTF. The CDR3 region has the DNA TGTGCCAGCAGCCGCCGAGACGGGGGCAACTATGGCTACACCTTC.

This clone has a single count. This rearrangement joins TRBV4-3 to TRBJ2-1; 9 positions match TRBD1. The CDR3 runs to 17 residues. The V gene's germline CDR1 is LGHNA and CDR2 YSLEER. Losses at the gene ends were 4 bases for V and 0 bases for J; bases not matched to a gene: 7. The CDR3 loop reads CASSPRTGDYSYNEQFF. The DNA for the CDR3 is TGCGCCAGCAGCCCTAGGACAGGGGATTACTCCTACAATGAGCAGTTCTTC.

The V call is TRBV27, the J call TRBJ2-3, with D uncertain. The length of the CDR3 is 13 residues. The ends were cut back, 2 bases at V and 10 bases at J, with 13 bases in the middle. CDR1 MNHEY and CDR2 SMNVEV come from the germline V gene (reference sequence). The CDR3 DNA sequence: TGTGCCAGCAGTTTAGCGAGTAGTGTTGCGCAGTATTTT. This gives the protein CASSLASSVAQYF.